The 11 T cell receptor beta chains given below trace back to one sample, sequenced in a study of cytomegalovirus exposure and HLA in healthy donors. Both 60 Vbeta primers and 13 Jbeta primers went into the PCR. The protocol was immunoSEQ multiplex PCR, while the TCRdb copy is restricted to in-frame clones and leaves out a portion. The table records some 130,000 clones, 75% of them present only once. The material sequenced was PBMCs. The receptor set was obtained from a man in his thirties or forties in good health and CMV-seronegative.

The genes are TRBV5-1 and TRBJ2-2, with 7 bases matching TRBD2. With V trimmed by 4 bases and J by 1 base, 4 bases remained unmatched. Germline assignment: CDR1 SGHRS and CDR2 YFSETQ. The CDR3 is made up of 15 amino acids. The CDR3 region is CASSRGDQNTGELFF. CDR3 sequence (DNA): TGCGCCAGCAGCCGGGGGGACCAGAACACCGGGGAGCTGTTTTTT.

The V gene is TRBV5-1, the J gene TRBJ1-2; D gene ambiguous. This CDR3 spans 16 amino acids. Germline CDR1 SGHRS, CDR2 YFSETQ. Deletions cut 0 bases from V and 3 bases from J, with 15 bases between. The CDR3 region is CASSLASNYRYYGYTF. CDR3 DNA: TGCGCCAGCAGCTTGGCCAGTAACTACCGTTACTATGGCTACACCTTC.

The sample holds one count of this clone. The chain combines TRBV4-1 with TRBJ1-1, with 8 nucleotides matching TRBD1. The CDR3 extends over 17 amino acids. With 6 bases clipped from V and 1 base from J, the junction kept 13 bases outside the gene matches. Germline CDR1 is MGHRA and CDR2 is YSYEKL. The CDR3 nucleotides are TGCGCCAGCAGGTCCGCCTTCGGACAGGGTTCGAACACTGAAGCTTTCTTT. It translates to CASRSAFGQGSNTEAFF.

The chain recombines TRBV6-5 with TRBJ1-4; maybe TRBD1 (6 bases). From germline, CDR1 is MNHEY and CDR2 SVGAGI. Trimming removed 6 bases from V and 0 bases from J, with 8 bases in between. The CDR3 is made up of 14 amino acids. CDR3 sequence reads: CASRGTPTNEKLFF. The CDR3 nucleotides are TGTGCCAGCAGGGGGACACCAACTAATGAAAAACTGTTTTTT.

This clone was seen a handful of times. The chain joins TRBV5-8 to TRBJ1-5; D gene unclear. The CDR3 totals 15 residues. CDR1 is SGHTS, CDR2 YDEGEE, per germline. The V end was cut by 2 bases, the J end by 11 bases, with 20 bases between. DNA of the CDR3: TGTGCCAGCAGCTTTGAATTAGGAAGACAAGGCACCCAGCATTTT. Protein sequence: CASSFELGRQGTQHF.

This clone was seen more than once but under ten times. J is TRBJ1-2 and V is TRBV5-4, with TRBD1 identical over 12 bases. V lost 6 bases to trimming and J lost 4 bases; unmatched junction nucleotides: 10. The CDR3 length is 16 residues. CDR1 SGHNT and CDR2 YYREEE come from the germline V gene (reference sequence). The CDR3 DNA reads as TGTGCCAGCATAGAGGGACAGGGGGCGCAAACCTATGGCTACACCTTC. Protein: CASIEGQGAQTYGYTF.

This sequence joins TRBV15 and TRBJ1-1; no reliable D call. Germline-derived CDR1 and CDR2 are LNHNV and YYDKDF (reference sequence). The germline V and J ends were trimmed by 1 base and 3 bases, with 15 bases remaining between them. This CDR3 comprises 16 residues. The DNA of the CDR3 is TGTGCCACCAGCAGAGGAGTCCTGAGGGCGGACACTGAAGCTTTCTTT. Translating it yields CATSRGVLRADTEAFF.

CDR3 loop: CASSLQGDYGYTF. For the CDR3, the DNA is TGTGCCAGCAGCTTACAGGGTGACTATGGCTACACCTTC. The chain uses TRBV11-1 and TRBJ1-2; weak D call: TRBD1 (5 bases). The CDR3 length is 13 residues. Germline loops: CDR1 SGHAT, CDR2 FQDESV (reference sequence). V lost 2 bases, J lost 3 bases, and 7 bases lay in between.

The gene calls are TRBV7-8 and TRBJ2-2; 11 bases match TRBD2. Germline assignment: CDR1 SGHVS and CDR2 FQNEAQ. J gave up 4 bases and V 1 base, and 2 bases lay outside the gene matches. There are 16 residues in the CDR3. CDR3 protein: CASSLGLAGPTGELFF. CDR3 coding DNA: TGTGCCAGCAGCTTAGGACTAGCGGGACCCACCGGGGAGCTGTTTTTT.

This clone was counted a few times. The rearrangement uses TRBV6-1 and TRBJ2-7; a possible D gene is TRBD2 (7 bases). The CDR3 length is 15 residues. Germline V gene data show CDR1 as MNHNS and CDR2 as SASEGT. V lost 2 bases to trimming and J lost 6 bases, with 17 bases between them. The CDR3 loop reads CASSELGGVRGEQYF. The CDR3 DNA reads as TGTGCCAGCAGTGAACTAGGGGGGGTACGTGGCGAGCAGTACTTC.

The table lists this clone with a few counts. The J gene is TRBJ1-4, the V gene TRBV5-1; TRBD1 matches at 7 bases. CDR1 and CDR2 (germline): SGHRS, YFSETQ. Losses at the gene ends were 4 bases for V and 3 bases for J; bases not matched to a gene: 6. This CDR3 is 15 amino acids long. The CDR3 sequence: CASSPPQGSNEKLFF. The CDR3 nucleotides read TGCGCCAGCAGCCCCCCACAGGGGTCTAATGAAAAACTGTTTTTT.